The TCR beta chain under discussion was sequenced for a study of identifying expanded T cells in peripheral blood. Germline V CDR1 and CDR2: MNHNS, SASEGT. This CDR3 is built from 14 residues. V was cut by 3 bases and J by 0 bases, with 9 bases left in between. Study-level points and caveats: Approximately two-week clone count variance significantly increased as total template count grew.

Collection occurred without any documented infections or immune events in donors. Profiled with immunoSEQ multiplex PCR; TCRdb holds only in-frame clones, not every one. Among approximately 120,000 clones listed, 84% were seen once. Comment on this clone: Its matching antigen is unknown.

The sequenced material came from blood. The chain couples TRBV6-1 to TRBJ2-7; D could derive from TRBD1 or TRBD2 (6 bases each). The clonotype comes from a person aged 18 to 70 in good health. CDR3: CASSEGGSSYEQYF. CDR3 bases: TGTGCCAGCAGTGAGGGGGGCTCCTCCTACGAGCAGTACTTC.